The text below deals with one TCR beta chain. This clonotype was recorded a few times. Its cognate antigen has yet to be identified. There are no base qualities to consult, and no much larger clone falls within one base. V is pared back by 0 bases and J by 5 bases, with 22 bases lying between the germline termini. From the cysteine through the phenylalanine, the CDR3 covers 18 amino acids. Only the CDR3 DNA stays, 54 bases, in frame from base 1. The germline V gene encodes CDR1 MNHEY and CDR2 SVGAGI. The TCR beta CDR3 regions were amplified from the RNA transcripts. A first-round RT-PCR of the TCR CDR3 used the HTBI primer set with the Qiagen OneStep RT-PCR kit. Libraries were constructed in a second round of multiplex PCR, after which size selection and purification were performed. The libraries were sequenced on an Illumina HiSeq2000 using paired-end 100 bp reads. Concerning the study's data processing: SOAPnuke was used to process the raw data, throwing out any read that contained adapters or uncalled bases, had a mean Phred below 15, or lacked an exact constant-primer or identifier match. COPE v1.2.5 was used to merge the high-quality paired reads, and each unique nucleotide sequence was defined as a clonotype. MiTCR v1.1 was used to align clonotypes to the IMGT TRBV, TRBD and TRBJ reference segments. Only V-J combinations with frequency above 0.0001, covering approximately 99% of repertoires, were analysed. A TCS score was defined as the ratio between F50 (clonal expansion) and ExV (chaos), using BLOSUM62-based TCRdist between CDR3 peptides within each V-J. Welch's t-statistics and random forest reduced roughly 530 V-J features to 10 to 15, which were used in a naive Bayes classifier (R e1071). Thyroid-blood repertoire similarity was quantified with the Morisita-Horn index. Clones were called with MiXCR by TCRdb after fastp trimmed the public reads at Q25, and only in-frame beta chains were retained. Each CDR3 protein appears once, grouped with its most common genes and DNA. The V and J calls here are based on TCRdb, not the publication. For this sample there are 700,000 to 850,000 distinct CDR3 sequences; approximately 36% appear just once. Together, the top ten hold around 29% of the sample.

These data originate in a study of T cells in Graves' hyperthyroidism and ophthalmopathy (dated by TCRdb to the late 2010s). In terms of the full investigation: Peripheral blood samples were taken at the time of initial diagnosis, prior to any treatment. To identify distinguishing TCR V-J signatures, a discovery cohort of about 95 patients was used, comprising fewer than 45 with Graves' ophthalmopathy and around 57 with stable Graves' hyperthyroidism. Prospective prediction of ophthalmopathy was tested in an independent validation cohort consisting of about 20 hyperthyroidism patients and 17 patients who later progressed to ophthalmopathy. The roughly 91 discovery patients were randomly split 7:3 into training and test sets. The study also compared thyroid tissue and blood T-cell repertoires from roughly 6 Graves' hyperthyroidism patients. After sampling, hyperthyroidism patients received methimazole starting at 30 mg daily, and ophthalmopathy patients received high-dose intravenous methylprednisolone. According to the paper, TCR Vbeta CDR3 sequencing was carried out on some 140 peripheral blood samples, which came from more than 40 ophthalmopathy, under 85 hyperthyroidism and approximately 17 progressor patients.

Stable Graves' hyperthyroidism was defined as no progression to ophthalmopathy during 18 months of follow-up. Hyperthyroidism patients were aged 18 to 65 years and newly diagnosed, with disease duration of less than 2 months. Exclusion was applied to patients with uncontrolled infections, other autoimmune diseases, pregnancy or lactation. Diagnoses relied on clinical symptoms, serum thyroxine and TRAb, thyroid ultrasound and orbital computed tomography. PBMCs were separated from 10 ml of fresh peripheral blood using Ficoll-Paque density gradient centrifugation. Total RNA was extracted with Trizol reagent, and quality was checked on an Agilent 2100 Bioanalyzer. Study-wide conclusions, independent of this receptor: A model built on a 13 V-J signature distinguished ophthalmopathy from stable hyperthyroidism, reaching 85% to 90% sensitivity and around 81% specificity in cross-validation and 80%/75% in testing. Sample size was not statistically predetermined, and blinding of investigators to group allocation was not performed. In validation, progression to ophthalmopathy was predicted by the model with 55% to 71% sensitivity and around 75% specificity, a median of about 6 months before onset. Blood samples also contained most of the expanded thyroid clonotypes (frequency above 0.001), which suggests that blood repertoires may reflect thyroid immune responses.

This chain is built from TRBV6-5 and TRBJ1-1, and perhaps TRBD1 as D gene, on 5 matching bases. The source of this sequence is a woman in her thirties or forties with Graves' hyperthyroidism. The sequenced sample was blood. The nucleotide sequence reads TGTGCCAGCAGTTACTCGAACCCAAGTTACCTACGGGGGACTGAAGCTTTCTTT. The translation is CASSYSNPSYLRGTEAFF.